This entry lists 28 T cell receptor beta chains sequenced from one sample in a study of T cells in localized non-small cell lung cancer. Repertoires were generated with immunoSEQ multiplex PCR, while TCRdb's copy carries only in-frame clones and drops some. The data show 50,000 to 60,000 clones, 80% seen once. The material was PBMCs, obtained before any cancer treatment. The receptors here all came from a woman between 40 and 69 years old with stage II lung adenocarcinoma.

This clone appeared a few times. The gene calls are TRBV10-2 and TRBJ1-4; 7 bases map to TRBD1. V trimming: 6 bases; J trimming: 8 bases; junction bases outside the gene matches: 6. The CDR3 is 13 residues long. Per the germline V gene, CDR1 is WSHSY and CDR2 is SAAADI. This chain's CDR3 is CASRGQDREKLFF. CDR3 bases: TGCGCCAGCAGAGGACAGGATAGGGAAAAACTGTTTTTT.

The CDR3 protein is CASSILTSGANVLTF. The CDR3 nucleotides are TGTGCCAGTAGTATTTTGACCTCTGGGGCCAACGTCCTGACTTTC. V is TRBV19 and J is TRBJ2-6; no clear D gene. The CDR3 extends over 15 amino acids. Germline-derived CDR1 and CDR2 are LNHDA and SQIVND (reference sequence). The V end lost 3 bases, the J end lost 0 bases, and 6 bases lay between the germline ends. Full variable domain (remainder filled in from reference TRBV19 and TRBJ2-6): DGGITQSPKYLFRKEGQNVTLSCEQNLNHDAMYWYRQDPGQGLRLIYYSQIVNDFQKGDIAEGYSVSREKKESFPLTVTSAQKNPTAFYLCASSILTSGANVLTFGAGSRLTVL.

This chain connects TRBV7-6 to TRBJ2-7, with D tentatively TRBD1 or TRBD2 (5 bases each). CDR3 length: 15 amino acids. Germline V gene sequence: CDR1 SGHVS, CDR2 FNYEAQ. V gave up 5 bases and J gave up 0 bases, with 14 bases separating them. The CDR3 DNA sequence: TGTGCCAGCAGCATGGGGGACGGTAGCTCCTACGAGCAGTACTTC. Protein product: CASSMGDGSSYEQYF.

This clone was counted once. This rearrangement joins TRBV29-1 to TRBJ2-3; D might be TRBD2 (5 bases). Germline values: CDR1 SQVTM, CDR2 ANQGSEA. The ends were cut back, 4 bases at V and 0 bases at J, with 8 bases in the middle. The CDR3 consists of 13 residues. The CDR3 region has the DNA TGCAGCGTTGTACGGACTAGCACAGATACGCAGTATTTT. As protein: CSVVRTSTDTQYF.

CDR3: CSVENSARRGSETQYF. The CDR3 region has the DNA TGCAGCGTTGAAAATAGTGCGCGCCGGGGTTCAGAGACCCAGTACTTC. The chain couples TRBV29-1 to TRBJ2-5; D perhaps matches TRBD2 (5 bases). There are 16 residues in the CDR3. CDR1 SQVTM and CDR2 ANQGSEA come from the germline V gene. The ends were cut back, 2 bases at V and 4 bases at J, with 20 bases in the middle.

J is TRBJ1-2 and V is TRBV5-1; D not certain. The V end lost 1 base, the J end lost 6 bases, and 16 bases lay between the germline ends. Germline-derived CDR1 and CDR2 are SGHRS and YFSETQ. This CDR3 is 15 amino acids long. This chain's CDR3 is CASSLFTSGSDGYTF. The CDR3 coding sequence is TGCGCCAGCAGCTTGTTCACGTCCGGGTCGGATGGCTACACCTTC.

V usage is TRBV7-9 and J usage is TRBJ2-7; TRBD1 matches at 8 bases. V gave up 5 bases and J gave up 7 bases; unmatched junction bases: 10. The CDR3 has 14 amino acids. Germline lookup yields CDR1 SEHNR and CDR2 FQNEAQ (reference sequence). As DNA, the CDR3 is TGTGCCAGCAGCCCCCGACAGGGGTCGGGAGAGCAGTACTTC. This sequence encodes CASSPRQGSGEQYF.

About this clone itself: A junction end diverges from the germline sequence, so it may reflect a read error. The chain combines TRBV18 with TRBJ2-7; D remains ambiguous. The CDR3 totals 11 residues. The germline gives CDR1 KGHSH, CDR2 LQKENI. The CDR3 sequence is CASSPGDERYF. The DNA for the CDR3 is TGTGCCAGCTCACCAGGTGACGAGCGGTACTTC.

The chain's CDR3 is CASSLSGRGIYIQYF. The CDR3 nucleotides are TGTGCCAGCAGTTTAAGCGGCAGGGGAATTTACATTCAGTACTTC. V is TRBV28 and J is TRBJ2-4; TRBD1 might be the D (6 bases). Per germline, CDR1 MDHEN and CDR2 SYDVKM. The ends were cut back, 2 bases at V and 8 bases at J, with 16 bases in the middle. The CDR3 is 15 amino acids.

V is TRBV6-1 and J is TRBJ1-1; TRBD1 aligns across 9 bases. Germline-derived CDR1 and CDR2 are MNHNS and SASEGT. The V gene end was trimmed by 7 bases and the J gene end by 4 bases; junction bases not matched to a gene: 4. The CDR3 is made up of 13 amino acids. The CDR3: CASIQGAPTEAFF. CDR3 bases: TGTGCCAGCATACAGGGGGCCCCCACTGAAGCTTTCTTT.

The chain joins TRBV6-5 to TRBJ2-5; 7 bases agree with TRBD1. The CDR3 has 16 amino acids. With 0 bases clipped from V and 4 bases from J, the junction kept 8 bases outside the gene matches. Germline loops: CDR1 MNHEY, CDR2 SVGAGI. The CDR3 protein is CASSYSKADRAETQYF. In DNA, the CDR3 is TGTGCCAGCAGTTACTCGAAGGCCGACAGGGCAGAGACCCAGTACTTC.

The chain carries TRBV14 and TRBJ1-3, with D hard to call. Trimming took 4 bases from V and 0 from J, leaving 4 bases between them. Germline CDR1 SGHDN, CDR2 FVKESK. This CDR3 spans 13 amino acids. The CDR3 DNA sequence: TGTGCCAGCAGCCTCCCCTCTGGAAACACCATATATTTT. Protein: CASSLPSGNTIYF.

The V call is TRBV21-1, the J call TRBJ2-7; the table's D call of TRBD1 was not tested on the DNA. TRBV21-1 is labeled a pseudogene. This CDR3 spans 17 amino acids. CDR3 region: CASSKGIGRSLFYEQYF. CDR3 DNA sequence: TGTGCCAGCAGCAAAGGGATAGGCAGGTCGCTTTTCTACGAGCAGTACTTC.

V and J are TRBV10-2 and TRBJ1-5; D might be TRBD1 (5 bases). The CDR3 extends over 17 amino acids. V lost 7 bases to trimming and J lost 2 bases, with 21 bases between them. Per the germline V gene, CDR1 is WSHSY and CDR2 is SAAADI. CDR3: CASKGTGGFYGNQPQHF. In DNA, the CDR3 is TGCGCCAGCAAAGGAACAGGTGGTTTTTACGGCAATCAGCCCCAGCATTTT.

The genes are TRBV18 and TRBJ1-1; no clear D gene. Between the trimmed V and J ends, which lost 6 bases and 0 bases, there was a span of 8 bases. This CDR3 is 13 amino acids long. The germline V gene has CDR1 KGHSH and CDR2 LQKENI. The CDR3 nucleotides read TGTGCCAGCTCCTCAGACCTGAACACTGAAGCTTTCTTT. Its translation is CASSSDLNTEAFF. The full variable domain, completed using reference TRBV18 and TRBJ1-1, is NAGVMQNPRHLVRRRGQEARLRCSPMKGHSHVYWYRQLPEEGLKFMVYLQKENIIDESGMPKERFSAEFPKEGPSILRIQQVVRGDSAAYFCASSSDLNTEAFFGQGTRLTVV.

This chain joins TRBV10-3 and TRBJ1-2; D may be TRBD1 (5 bases). CDR3 length equals 16 residues. Between the trimmed V and J ends, which lost 4 bases and 4 bases, there was a span of 19 bases. From germline, CDR1 is ENHRY and CDR2 SYGVKD. CDR3 sequence reads: CAISVGGSGNAYGYTF. For the CDR3, the DNA is TGTGCCATCAGTGTCGGGGGAAGCGGCAATGCCTATGGCTACACCTTC.

V usage is TRBV6-5 and J usage is TRBJ2-6; D is unresolved. The CDR3 sequence is 15 residues long. The germline V and J ends were trimmed by 2 bases and 0 bases, with 5 bases remaining between them. Germline lookup yields CDR1 MNHEY and CDR2 SVGAGI. The CDR3 bases are TGTGCCAGCAGTTACCCGGGCTCTGGGGCCAACGTCCTGACTTTC. Its protein is CASSYPGSGANVLTF.

This rearrangement joins TRBV6-1 to TRBJ1-5, with D possibly TRBD1 on 5 matching bases. The germline V gene has CDR1 MNHNS and CDR2 SASEGT. Trimming cost V 6 bases and J 6 bases, with 12 bases left between them. This CDR3 comprises 13 residues. The CDR3 region is CASRVTGGQPQHF. The CDR3 region has the DNA TGTGCCAGCAGAGTAACAGGAGGTCAGCCCCAGCATTTT.

V usage is TRBV2 and J usage is TRBJ2-2; 10 bases align to TRBD1. The V gene's germline CDR1 is SNHLY and CDR2 FYNNEI. The ends lost 6 bases at V and 6 bases at J; junction bases unmatched: 7. CDR3 length: 15 amino acids. The CDR3 protein is CASRRDRGFPGELFF. The DNA for the CDR3 is TGTGCCAGCAGGAGGGACAGGGGATTTCCCGGGGAGCTGTTTTTT.

The chain recombines TRBV19 with TRBJ1-4, with D possibly TRBD1 on 5 matching bases. V gave up 4 bases and J gave up 8 bases, with 17 bases separating them. The CDR3 runs to 15 residues. The germline gives CDR1 LNHDA, CDR2 SQIVND (reference sequence). Written as DNA, the CDR3 is TGTGCCAGTAGTACCACAAGGGGCGCCGCGGAAAAACTGTTTTTT. It yields the protein CASSTTRGAAEKLFF.

J is TRBJ1-5 and V is TRBV7-2; D remains ambiguous. The V and J ends lost 4 bases and 0 bases respectively, with 7 bases between them. The CDR3 length is 14 residues. The germline V gene has CDR1 SGHTA and CDR2 FQGNSA. CDR3 loop: CASSYLNSNQPQHF. The CDR3 DNA is TGTGCCAGCAGCTATCTGAATAGCAATCAGCCCCAGCATTTT.

The chain recombines TRBV14 with TRBJ1-4; possibly TRBD1 for D (5 bases). Looked up from germline, CDR1 is SGHDN and CDR2 is FVKESK. This CDR3 comprises 14 residues. V was cut by 1 base and J by 5 bases, with 8 bases left in between. The CDR3 sequence is CASSQVRQNEKLFF. CDR3 DNA sequence: TGTGCCAGCAGCCAAGTGAGACAGAATGAAAAACTGTTTTTT.

The V and J genes are TRBV7-9 and TRBJ1-2; the D is unclear. The CDR3 extends over 15 amino acids. The germline CDR1 and CDR2 sequences are SEHNR and FQNEAQ (reference sequence). The V end was cut by 1 base, the J end by 6 bases, with 15 bases between. The CDR3 DNA sequence: TGTGCCAGCAGCTTAGGTCTCAGGAGGCGGGATGGCTACACCTTC. Translation gives CASSLGLRRRDGYTF.

This sequence joins TRBV19 and TRBJ1-2; TRBD1 matches at 9 bases. Germline V gene sequence: CDR1 LNHDA, CDR2 SQIVND (reference sequence). With 8 bases clipped from V and 5 bases from J, the junction kept 12 bases outside the gene matches. The CDR3 consists of 15 residues. The CDR3 loop reads CASSSRGQGLYGYTF. CDR3 coding DNA: TGTGCCAGTTCTAGCCGGGGACAGGGCCTATATGGCTACACCTTC.

This chain uses TRBV29-1 with TRBJ2-3; 12 nucleotides agree with TRBD2. Germline assignment: CDR1 SQVTM and CDR2 ANQGSEA. This CDR3 comprises 15 residues. Trimming removed 4 bases from V and 2 bases from J; junction bases left unmatched: 4. The CDR3 spells CSVASSGGATDTQYF. CDR3 sequence (DNA): TGCAGCGTTGCCTCTAGCGGGGGGGCCACAGATACGCAGTATTTT.

This clone occurred a few times. This rearrangement joins TRBV2 to TRBJ1-1; no firm D call. Germline CDR1 SNHLY, CDR2 FYNNEI. Between the trimmed V and J ends, which lost 5 bases and 2 bases, there was a span of 6 bases. The CDR3 extends over 12 amino acids. The CDR3 nucleotides are TGTGCCAGCAGTAACACTAACACTGAAGCTTTCTTT. The encoded protein is CASSNTNTEAFF.

The rearrangement uses TRBV9 and TRBJ2-5, with D maybe TRBD1 (6 bases). The V and J ends lost 0 bases and 4 bases respectively, with 16 bases between them. The CDR3 loop spans 16 amino acids. Germline values: CDR1 SGDLS, CDR2 YYNGEE. CDR3 DNA sequence: TGTGCCAGCAGCGTAGTCCCTATCACAGGGATAGAGACCCAGTACTTC. It is translated as CASSVVPITGIETQYF. Using reference TRBV9 and TRBJ2-5 for the parts outside the CDR3, the full variable domain is DSGVTQTPKHLITATGQRVTLRCSPRSGDLSVYWYQQSLDQGLQFLIQYYNGEERAKGNILERFSAQQFPDLHSELNLSSLELGDSALYFCASSVVPITGIETQYFGPGTRLLVL.

J is TRBJ2-1 and V is TRBV5-6, with unresolved D. The V gene's germline CDR1 is SGHDT and CDR2 YYEEEE. V was clipped by 2 bases and J by 9 bases, with 18 bases between them. CDR3 length: 15 amino acids. The CDR3: CASSFITGPVGEQFF. CDR3 nucleotide sequence: TGTGCCAGCAGCTTTATTACGGGCCCGGTCGGTGAGCAGTTCTTC.